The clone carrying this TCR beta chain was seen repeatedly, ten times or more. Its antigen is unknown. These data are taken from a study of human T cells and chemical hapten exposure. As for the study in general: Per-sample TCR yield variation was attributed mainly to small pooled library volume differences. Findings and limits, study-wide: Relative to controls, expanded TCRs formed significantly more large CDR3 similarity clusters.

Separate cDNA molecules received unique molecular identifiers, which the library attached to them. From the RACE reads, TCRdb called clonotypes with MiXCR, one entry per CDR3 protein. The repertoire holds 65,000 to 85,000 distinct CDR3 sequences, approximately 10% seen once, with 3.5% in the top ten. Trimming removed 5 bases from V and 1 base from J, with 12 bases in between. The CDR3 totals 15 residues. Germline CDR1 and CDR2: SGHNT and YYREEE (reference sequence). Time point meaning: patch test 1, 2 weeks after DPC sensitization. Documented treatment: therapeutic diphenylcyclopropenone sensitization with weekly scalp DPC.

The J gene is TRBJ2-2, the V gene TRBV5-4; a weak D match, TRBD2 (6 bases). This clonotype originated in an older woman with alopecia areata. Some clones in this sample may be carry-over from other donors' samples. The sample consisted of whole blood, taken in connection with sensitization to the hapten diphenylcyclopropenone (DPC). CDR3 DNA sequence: TGTGCCAGCAGAAGGGACTTAGTGAACACCGGGGAGCTGTTTTTT. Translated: CASRRDLVNTGELFF.